The next 7 T cell receptor beta chains were all read from a single sample in a study of cytomegalovirus exposure and HLA in healthy donors. Data came from immunoSEQ multiplex PCR; TCRdb stores just in-frame clones and leaves some out. The profile shows some 56,000 clones, 85% to 95% of them singletons. The sequencing sample was made of PBMCs. These receptors were obtained from a man younger than 35 in good health and CMV-seronegative.

This chain links TRBV27 with TRBJ2-1; tentative D call: TRBD1 (6 bases). Between the trimmed V and J ends, which lost 4 bases and 0 bases, there was a span of 16 bases. Per the germline V gene, CDR1 is MNHEY and CDR2 is SMNVEV (reference sequence). The CDR3 is made up of 17 amino acids. The CDR3 nucleotides read TGTGCCAGCAGTTCTTTAGACAGGCCGAGCTCCTACAATGAGCAGTTCTTC. This sequence encodes CASSSLDRPSSYNEQFF.

The chain combines TRBV28 with TRBJ2-7, with D possibly being TRBD2 (6 bases). Trimming stripped 6 bases from V and 5 bases from J, with 20 bases between. In germline, CDR1 is MDHEN, CDR2 SYDVKM. The CDR3 is 15 amino acids. The CDR3 region has the DNA TGTGCCAGCAGATCCTATGGGGGACTCAGGGACGAGCAGTACTTC. It specifies CASRSYGGLRDEQYF.

V usage is TRBV6-4 and J usage is TRBJ2-2, with TRBD1 matching over 8 bases. Germline trimming cut 6 bases from V and 3 bases from J; bases unmatched to any gene: 9. Germline loops: CDR1 MRHNA, CDR2 SNTAGT. This CDR3 contains 16 residues. CDR3 protein: CASSEGQVPDTGELFF. CDR3 nucleotides: TGTGCCAGCAGCGAGGGACAGGTCCCCGACACCGGGGAGCTGTTTTTT.

The chain combines TRBV28 with TRBJ1-2, with 7 bases aligning to TRBD1. The V gene's germline CDR1 is MDHEN and CDR2 SYDVKM. This CDR3 has 14 residues. V lost 4 bases, J lost 8 bases, and 10 bases stayed unmatched. The DNA for the CDR3 is TGTGCCAGCAGTTCCCAGGGGGTGTTACCAGGCTACACCTTC. Its protein is CASSSQGVLPGYTF.

J is TRBJ2-1 and V is TRBV19; 8 bases are shared with TRBD2. This CDR3 comprises 16 residues. The germline CDR1 and CDR2 sequences are LNHDA and SQIVND (reference sequence). The junction had 12 bases not matched to a gene; V was cut back by 6 bases and J by 5 bases. The CDR3 nucleotides read TGTGCCAGTAGCCTGGCTGGGGGGACTAGACACAATGAGCAGTTCTTC. Its protein is CASSLAGGTRHNEQFF.

The chain has TRBV18 and TRBJ2-1, with D perhaps matching TRBD2 (6 bases). The CDR3 is 15 amino acids. Trimming stripped 3 bases from V and 5 bases from J, with 14 bases between. Germline CDR1 KGHSH, CDR2 LQKENI. CDR3 sequence reads: CASSPPRRGNNEQFF. The CDR3 DNA follows: TGTGCCAGCTCACCTCCTAGGAGGGGAAACAATGAGCAGTTCTTC.

The chain joins TRBV7-9 to TRBJ2-2; D is ambiguous. This CDR3 has 17 amino acids. V was trimmed by 4 bases and J by 0 bases, leaving 15 bases between them. The germline CDR1 and CDR2 sequences are SEHNR and FQNEAQ (reference sequence). CDR3 DNA: TGTGCCAGCAGCTACGCTTCCCAGCGCTCGAACACCGGGGAGCTGTTTTTT. Protein product: CASSYASQRSNTGELFF.